This T cell receptor beta chain was found in a study of regulatory T cells in long-lasting Graves disease. About the research overall: It was over 5 years of antithyroid drugs, with positive TSH receptor antibodies, that meant persistent Graves' disease.

This clonotype showed up just a few times. V was cut by 1 base and J by 4 bases, with 17 bases left in between. The CDR3 sequence is 17 residues long. CDR1 and CDR2 from the germline V gene are DFQATT and SNEGSKA (reference sequence). Relying on iRepertoire HTBI primers and Arm-PCR of CDR3 regions, the team built TCR beta libraries. MiXCR, applied by TCRdb to the multiplex PCR reads, yields one record per CDR3 protein. This sample yields about 420,000 distinct CDR3 sequences, of which roughly a quarter are seen a single time; 26% belongs to the top ten. Sample time point: persistent/refractory GD, antithyroid drugs over 5 years with positive TRAb. PBMC RNA served as the TCR library source. Each of the patients was recruited from an endocrinology department situated in Xi'an, China.

Specimen: peripheral blood mononuclear cells (PBMCs), collected when the disease was refractory, from a patient treated with antithyroid drugs. The chain recombines TRBV20-1 with TRBJ1-6; maybe TRBD1 (5 bases). The clonotype comes from a female donor with Graves disease. CDR3 nucleotides: TGCAGTGCTAGAGTTTCTGAGAGCGGGGCTTATAATTCACCCCTCCACTTT. Translation: CSARVSESGAYNSPLHF.